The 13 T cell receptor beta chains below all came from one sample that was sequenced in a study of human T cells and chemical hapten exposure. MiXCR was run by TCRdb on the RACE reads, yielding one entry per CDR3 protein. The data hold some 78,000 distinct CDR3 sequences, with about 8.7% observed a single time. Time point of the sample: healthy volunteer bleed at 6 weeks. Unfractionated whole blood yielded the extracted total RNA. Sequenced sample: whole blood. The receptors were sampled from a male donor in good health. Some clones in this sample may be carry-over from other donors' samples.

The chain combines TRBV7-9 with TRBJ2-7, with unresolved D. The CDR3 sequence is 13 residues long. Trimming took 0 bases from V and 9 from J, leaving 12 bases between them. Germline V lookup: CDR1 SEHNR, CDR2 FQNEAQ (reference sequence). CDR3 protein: CASSLASGGGQYF. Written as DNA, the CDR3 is TGTGCCAGCAGCTTAGCAAGTGGCGGCGGGCAGTACTTC.

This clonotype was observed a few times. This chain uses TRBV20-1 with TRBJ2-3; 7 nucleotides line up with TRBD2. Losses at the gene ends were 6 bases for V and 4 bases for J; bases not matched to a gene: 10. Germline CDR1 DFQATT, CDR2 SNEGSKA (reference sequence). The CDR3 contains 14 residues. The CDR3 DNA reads TGCAGTGCCCATCCGGGGGGTATCCCAGATACGCAGTATTTT. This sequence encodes CSAHPGGIPDTQYF.

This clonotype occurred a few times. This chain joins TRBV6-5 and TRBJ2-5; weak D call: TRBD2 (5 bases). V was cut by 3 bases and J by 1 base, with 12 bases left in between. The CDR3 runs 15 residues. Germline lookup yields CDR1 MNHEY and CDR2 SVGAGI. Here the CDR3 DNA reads TGTGCCAGCAGTTATGGTAGCGCGACCCAAGAGACCCAGTACTTC. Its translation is CASSYGSATQETQYF.

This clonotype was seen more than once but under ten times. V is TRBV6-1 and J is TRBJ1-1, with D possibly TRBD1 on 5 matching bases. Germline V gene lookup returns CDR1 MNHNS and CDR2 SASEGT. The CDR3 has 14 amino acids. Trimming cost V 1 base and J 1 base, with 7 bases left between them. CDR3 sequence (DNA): TGTGCCAGCAGTGAAGGGACACGGAACACTGAAGCTTTCTTT. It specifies CASSEGTRNTEAFF.

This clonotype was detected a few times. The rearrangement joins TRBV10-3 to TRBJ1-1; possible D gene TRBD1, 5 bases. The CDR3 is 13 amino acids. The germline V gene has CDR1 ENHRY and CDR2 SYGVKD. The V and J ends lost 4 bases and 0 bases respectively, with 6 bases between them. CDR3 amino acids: CAISGDLNTEAFF. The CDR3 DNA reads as TGTGCCATCAGTGGGGACCTGAACACTGAAGCTTTCTTT.

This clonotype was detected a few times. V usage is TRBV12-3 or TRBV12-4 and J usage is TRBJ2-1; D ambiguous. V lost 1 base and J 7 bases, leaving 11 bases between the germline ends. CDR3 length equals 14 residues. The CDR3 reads CASSLVPSDNEQFF. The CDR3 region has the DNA TGTGCCAGCAGTTTAGTGCCCTCGGATAATGAGCAGTTCTTC.

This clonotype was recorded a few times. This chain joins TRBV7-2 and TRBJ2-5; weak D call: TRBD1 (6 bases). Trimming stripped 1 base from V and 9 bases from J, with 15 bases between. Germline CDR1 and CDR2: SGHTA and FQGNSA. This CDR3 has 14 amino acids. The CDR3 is CASSLELGPGAQYF. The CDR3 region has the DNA TGTGCCAGCAGCTTAGAATTGGGGCCAGGGGCCCAGTACTTC.

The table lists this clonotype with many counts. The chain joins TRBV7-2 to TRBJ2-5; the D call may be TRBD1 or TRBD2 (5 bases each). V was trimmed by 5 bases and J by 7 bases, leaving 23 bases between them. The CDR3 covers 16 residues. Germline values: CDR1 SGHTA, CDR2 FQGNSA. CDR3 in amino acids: CASSPAGTAQRGTQYF. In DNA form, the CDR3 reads TGTGCCAGCAGCCCCGCCGGGACGGCTCAAAGGGGGACCCAGTACTTC.

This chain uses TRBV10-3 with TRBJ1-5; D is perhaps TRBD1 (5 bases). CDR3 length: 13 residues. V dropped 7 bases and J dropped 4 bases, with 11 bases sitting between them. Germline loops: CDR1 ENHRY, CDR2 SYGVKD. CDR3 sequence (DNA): TGTGCCATCACGTCACAGGCAAATCAGCCCCAGCATTTT. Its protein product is CAITSQANQPQHF.

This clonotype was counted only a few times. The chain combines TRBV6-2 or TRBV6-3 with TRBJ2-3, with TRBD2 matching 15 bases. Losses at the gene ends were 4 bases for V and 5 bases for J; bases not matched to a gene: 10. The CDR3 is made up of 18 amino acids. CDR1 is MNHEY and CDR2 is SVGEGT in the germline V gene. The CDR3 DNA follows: TGTGCCAGCAGTTTCTGGACTAGCGGGGGGGCCGGAGAAGATACGCAGTATTTT. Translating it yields CASSFWTSGGAGEDTQYF.

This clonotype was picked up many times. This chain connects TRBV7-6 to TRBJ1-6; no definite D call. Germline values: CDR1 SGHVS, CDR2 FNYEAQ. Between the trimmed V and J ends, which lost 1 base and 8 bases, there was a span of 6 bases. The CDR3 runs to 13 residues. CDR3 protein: CASSLESYSPLHF. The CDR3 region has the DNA TGTGCCAGCAGCTTAGAGAGCTATTCACCCCTCCACTTT.

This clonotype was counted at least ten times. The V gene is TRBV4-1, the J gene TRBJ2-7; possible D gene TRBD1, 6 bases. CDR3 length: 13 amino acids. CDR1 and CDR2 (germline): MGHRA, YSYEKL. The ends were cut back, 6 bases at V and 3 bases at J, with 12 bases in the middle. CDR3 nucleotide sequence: TGCGCCAGCAGTTCCCAACAGGGCTACGAGCAGTACTTC. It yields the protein CASSSQQGYEQYF.

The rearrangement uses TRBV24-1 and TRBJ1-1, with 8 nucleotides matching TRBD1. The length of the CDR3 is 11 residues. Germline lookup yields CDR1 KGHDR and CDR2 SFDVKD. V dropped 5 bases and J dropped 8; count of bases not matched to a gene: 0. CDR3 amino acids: CATSAGGEAFF. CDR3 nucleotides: TGTGCCACCAGTGCAGGGGGCGAAGCTTTCTTT.